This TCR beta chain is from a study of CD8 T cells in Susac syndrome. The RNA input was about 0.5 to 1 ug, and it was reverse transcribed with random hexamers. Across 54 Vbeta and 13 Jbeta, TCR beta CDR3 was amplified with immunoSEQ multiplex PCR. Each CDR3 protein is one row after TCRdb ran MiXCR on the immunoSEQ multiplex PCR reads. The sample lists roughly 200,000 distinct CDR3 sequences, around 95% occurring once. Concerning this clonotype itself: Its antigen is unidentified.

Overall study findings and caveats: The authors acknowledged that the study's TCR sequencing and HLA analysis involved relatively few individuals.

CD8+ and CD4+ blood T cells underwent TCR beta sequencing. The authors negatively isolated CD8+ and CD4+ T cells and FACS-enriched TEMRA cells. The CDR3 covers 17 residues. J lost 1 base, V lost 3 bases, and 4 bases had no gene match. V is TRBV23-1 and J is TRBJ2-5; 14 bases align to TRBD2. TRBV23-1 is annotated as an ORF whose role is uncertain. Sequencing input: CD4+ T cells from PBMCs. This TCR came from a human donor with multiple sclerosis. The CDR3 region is CASSHRTSGGSQETQYF. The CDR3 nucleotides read TGCGCCAGCAGTCACCGGACTAGCGGGGGGTCCCAAGAGACCCAGTACTTC.